This passage covers 32 T cell receptor beta chains from one sample sequenced in a study of Ad26.COV2.S vaccination and SARS-CoV-2 variants (dated by TCRdb to the early 2020s). Library preparation employed the immunoSEQ multiplex PCR assay. Sourced from immuneACCESS, this table was stored by TCRdb with only in-frame sequences that have V and J called. A share of the clones is absent; for the studies checked, an unresolved V gene accounts for under half, and the remainder has no known explanation. Here the sample has roughly 380,000 clones; 70% to 90% occur a single time. The ten top clones hold less than 4% of the sample. Interpreted using the paper, the treatment or condition label stands for: around 19 received Ad26.COV2.S at low or high dose, single or two shots; about 5 received placebo; per-sample allocation not given. For vaccine and placebo recipients, the sequenced repertoires came from samples collected on day 63 after the first injection.

The source was peripheral blood, collected in a trial of Ad26.COV2.S vaccine versus placebo. The origin of the receptors is a person between 18 and 65 years old who received the Ad26.COV2.S COVID-19 vaccine or a placebo.

This chain connects TRBV14 to TRBJ1-5; D remains ambiguous. Germline CDR1 reads SGHDN; CDR2 reads FVKESK. The germline V and J ends were trimmed by 6 bases and 1 base, with 13 bases remaining between them. CDR3 length: 15 residues. The CDR3 loop is CASRTWVGSNQPQHF. CDR3 nucleotides: TGTGCCAGCAGAACCTGGGTTGGGAGCAATCAGCCCCAGCATTTT.

This rearrangement joins TRBV5-6 to TRBJ2-5; unclear D gene. Germline V gives CDR1 SGHDT, CDR2 YYEEEE. Deletions cut 0 bases from V and 0 bases from J, with 9 bases between. This CDR3 has 15 amino acids. CDR3 sequence (DNA): TGTGCCAGCAGCTTGGCCGGCGGTTACCAAGAGACCCAGTACTTC. Amino acids: CASSLAGGYQETQYF.

DNA for the CDR3: TGTGCCAGCAGCCCTCGGGGCCTTAGCACAGATACGCAGTATTTT. Its protein is CASSPRGLSTDTQYF. The genes are TRBV11-2 and TRBJ2-3; perhaps D is TRBD1 or TRBD2 (5 bases each). From germline, CDR1 is SGHAT and CDR2 FQNNGV. The CDR3 consists of 15 residues. Between the trimmed V and J ends, which lost 5 bases and 0 bases, there was a span of 12 bases.

In this sample, this clone turned up once. The chain couples TRBV2 to TRBJ2-7; no clear D gene. Germline-derived CDR1 and CDR2 are SNHLY and FYNNEI. The CDR3 is 14 residues long. V was cut by 4 bases and J by 5 bases, with 15 bases left in between. CDR3 bases: TGTGCCAGCAGTGGAGTTCGGATGGGCGACGAGCAGTACTTC. Its translation is CASSGVRMGDEQYF.

The table lists this clone with a few counts. The gene calls are TRBV5-1 and TRBJ1-3; D gene uncertain. Per germline, CDR1 SGHRS and CDR2 YFSETQ. Trimming removed 0 bases at V and 7 bases at J, with 14 bases between. The CDR3 extends over 15 amino acids. The CDR3 reads CASSLGRAGGNTIYF. CDR3 bases: TGCGCCAGCAGCTTGGGGAGGGCAGGAGGGAACACCATATATTTT.

This chain joins TRBV28 and TRBJ2-5, with D possibly being TRBD2 (5 bases). The CDR3 is 13 residues long. CDR1 is MDHEN, CDR2 SYDVKM, per germline. The V end lost 3 bases, the J end lost 6 bases, and 11 bases lay between the germline ends. The CDR3: CASSLGSGKTQYF. DNA of the CDR3: TGTGCCAGCAGTTTGGGCAGCGGAAAGACCCAGTACTTC.

CDR3 sequence reads: CASSPTRDYGYTF. The CDR3, as DNA: TGTGCCAGCTCACCTACAAGAGACTATGGCTACACCTTC. The V call is TRBV18, the J call TRBJ1-2; D uncertain. Trimming took off 3 bases at V and 3 bases at J, with 8 bases between the two ends. This CDR3 comprises 13 residues. Germline values: CDR1 KGHSH, CDR2 LQKENI.

The table lists this clone with a few counts. This rearrangement joins TRBV29-1 to TRBJ1-3; D not certain. V was clipped by 4 bases and J by 3 bases, with 7 bases between them. CDR1 is SQVTM and CDR2 is ANQGSEA in the germline V gene. The CDR3 runs to 12 residues. CDR3 DNA sequence: TGCAGCGTTGTGGTGGGTGGAAACACCATATATTTT. Translated: CSVVVGGNTIYF.

The V gene is TRBV6-2 or TRBV6-3, the J gene TRBJ2-3, with 8 bases that match TRBD1. The CDR3 loop spans 17 amino acids. Germline lookup yields CDR1 MNHEY and CDR2 SVGEGT. Trimming cost V 5 bases and J 5 bases; bases outside gene matches: 15. Here the CDR3 reads CASSLTLPGGLVDTQYF. The CDR3 coding sequence is TGTGCCAGCAGTCTTACTTTGCCAGGGGGCCTTGTAGATACGCAGTATTTT.

The rearrangement uses TRBV6-6 and TRBJ1-4; D gene unclear. Trimming pared 6 bases from V and 3 bases from J, leaving 8 bases between. The CDR3 runs 13 residues. Germline V gene data show CDR1 as MNHNY and CDR2 as SVGAGI (reference sequence). CDR3 protein: CASSAVANEKLFF. The DNA of the CDR3 is TGTGCCAGCAGCGCAGTTGCTAATGAAAAACTGTTTTTT.

The V call is TRBV7-9, the J call TRBJ1-3; D gene uncertain. From germline, CDR1 is SEHNR and CDR2 FQNEAQ (reference sequence). Between the trimmed V and J ends, which lost 3 bases and 1 base, there was a span of 13 bases. The CDR3 is 16 residues long. The CDR3 nucleotides read TGTGCCAGCAGCTTCCCTCGAACAGAGTCTGGAAACACCATATATTTT. As protein: CASSFPRTESGNTIYF.

This clone showed up just a few times. This chain uses TRBV10-3 with TRBJ2-5, with 8 nucleotides matching TRBD1. Germline V gene sequence: CDR1 ENHRY, CDR2 SYGVKD. V trimming: 7 bases; J trimming: 4 bases; junction bases outside the gene matches: 5. There are 13 residues in the CDR3. The CDR3 is CAIKEQGGETQYF. CDR3 nucleotides: TGTGCCATCAAAGAACAGGGGGGAGAGACCCAGTACTTC.

The V and J genes are TRBV28 and TRBJ2-3; tentatively, D is TRBD2 (5 bases). V shed 6 bases and J shed 2 bases, with 9 bases lying between them. Germline V gives CDR1 MDHEN, CDR2 SYDVKM. The CDR3 contains 13 residues. In DNA form, the CDR3 reads TGTGCCAGCAGACTTCGGGACACAGATACGCAGTATTTT. Its translation: CASRLRDTDTQYF.

The V and J genes are TRBV7-2 and TRBJ2-7; D possibly corresponds to TRBD2 (6 bases). The length of the CDR3 is 14 residues. CDR1 SGHTA and CDR2 FQGNSA come from the germline V gene. Trimming pared 5 bases from V and 2 bases from J, leaving 13 bases between. In DNA, the CDR3 is TGTGCCAGCAGCAGTAGCGGATTACCCTACGAGCAGTACTTC. Translation: CASSSSGLPYEQYF.

The table lists this clone with a few counts. The chain has TRBV28 and TRBJ1-5, with 9 bases aligning to TRBD1. V lost 7 bases to trimming and J lost 4 bases; unmatched junction nucleotides: 8. CDR1 is MDHEN, CDR2 SYDVKM, per germline. The CDR3 has 15 amino acids. The CDR3 protein is CASTLLQGANQPQHF. CDR3 nucleotide sequence: TGTGCCAGCACCCTACTACAGGGGGCTAATCAGCCCCAGCATTTT.

V and J are TRBV24-1 and TRBJ1-5; D is ambiguous. The CDR3 runs to 15 residues. Looked up from germline, CDR1 is KGHDR and CDR2 is SFDVKD. V was cut by 5 bases and J by 0 bases, with 10 bases left in between. The CDR3 coding sequence is TGTGCCACCAGTGGAGGAGCTTATAGCAATCAGCCCCAGCATTTT. Encoded protein: CATSGGAYSNQPQHF.

CDR3: CASSLAGTSGGITDTQYF. In DNA form, the CDR3 reads TGTGCCAGCAGCTTAGCAGGGACTAGCGGCGGTATCACAGATACGCAGTATTTT. V gene TRBV7-2 combines with J gene TRBJ2-3; 11 positions match TRBD2. V lost 0 bases, J lost 2 bases, and 7 bases stayed unmatched. Germline V gives CDR1 SGHTA, CDR2 FQGNSA. This CDR3 comprises 18 residues.

This clone was seen once. This chain links TRBV5-1 with TRBJ2-1, with 7 positions matching TRBD1. V was clipped by 3 bases and J by 4 bases; unmatched bases: 4. The germline CDR1 and CDR2 sequences are SGHRS and YFSETQ. The length of the CDR3 is 14 residues. The CDR3 DNA follows: TGCGCCAGCAGCTCAACGGACAGGTACAATGAGCAGTTCTTC. Its protein is CASSSTDRYNEQFF.

The rearrangement links TRBV19 to TRBJ2-7; TRBD1 agrees at 8 bases. Looked up from germline, CDR1 is LNHDA and CDR2 is SQIVND (reference sequence). The CDR3 is made up of 14 amino acids. Trimming at V came to 3 bases and at J to 5 bases, leaving 6 bases not matched to a gene. For the CDR3, the DNA is TGTGCCAGTAGTATCTCTCAGGGGGCACACGAGCAGTACTTC. It translates to CASSISQGAHEQYF.

The rearrangement joins TRBV10-3 to TRBJ2-6, with D perhaps TRBD2 (5 bases). CDR3 length equals 15 residues. V was shortened by 2 bases and J by 1 base, with 6 bases between the two germline ends. Germline CDR1 is ENHRY and CDR2 is SYGVKD. The CDR3 spells CAISEGLSGANVLTF. The CDR3 DNA is TGTGCCATCAGTGAGGGACTTTCTGGGGCCAACGTCCTGACTTTC.

This chain uses TRBV4-3 with TRBJ2-1, with 8 bases aligning to TRBD1. V shed 4 bases and J 10 bases; nucleotides not matched to a gene: 24. Germline V gene sequence: CDR1 LGHNA, CDR2 YSLEER. This CDR3 is built from 19 residues. CDR3 DNA sequence: TGCGCCAGCAGCCCAGGGGAAAAGGCGAGAGGACAGGGACCAGCCGAGCAGTTCTTC. Translation gives CASSPGEKARGQGPAEQFF.

The chain joins TRBV27 to TRBJ1-1; weak D call: TRBD1 (5 bases). The CDR3 sequence is 13 residues long. Germline V gene data show CDR1 as MNHEY and CDR2 as SMNVEV (reference sequence). V lost 4 bases and J 5 bases, leaving 11 bases between the germline ends. The chain's CDR3 is CASSWDRSTEAFF. CDR3 coding DNA: TGTGCCAGCAGTTGGGACCGCTCGACTGAAGCTTTCTTT.

The rearrangement joins TRBV11-2 to TRBJ2-7, with TRBD1 identical over 7 bases. The CDR3 contains 13 residues. Losses at the gene ends were 9 bases for V and 5 bases for J; bases not matched to a gene: 10. Germline V gene lookup returns CDR1 SGHAT and CDR2 FQNNGV. CDR3 residues: CASAEDRFDEQYF. The DNA of the CDR3 is TGTGCCAGTGCCGAGGACAGGTTTGACGAGCAGTACTTC.

This clone was seen ten or more times. The chain is built from TRBV6-5 and TRBJ1-2; possible D gene TRBD1, 5 bases. The germline V gene encodes CDR1 MNHEY and CDR2 SVGAGI. Between the trimmed V and J ends, which lost 5 bases and 0 bases, there was a span of 13 bases. CDR3 length: 15 amino acids. CDR3 loop: CASSPDIRSNYGYTF. CDR3 nucleotides: TGTGCCAGCAGTCCGGACATTCGATCTAACTATGGCTACACCTTC.

This sequence joins TRBV5-6 and TRBJ1-2; 7 bases match TRBD1. Germline lookup yields CDR1 SGHDT and CDR2 YYEEEE. This CDR3 has 13 amino acids. V gave up 4 bases and J gave up 6 bases; unmatched junction bases: 6. The CDR3 sequence: CASSVTGFNGYTF. CDR3 in DNA: TGTGCCAGCAGCGTGACAGGGTTTAATGGCTACACCTTC.

This clone was seen only once. This rearrangement joins TRBV21-1 to TRBJ2-7; the D segment call TRBD1 is taken from the table without a DNA check. TRBV21-1 is annotated as a pseudogene. The CDR3 is made up of 13 amino acids. The CDR3 coding sequence is TGTGCCAGCAGCAAGTGGGCCCCATACGAGCAGTACTTC. This encodes CASSKWAPYEQYF.

This sequence joins TRBV9 and TRBJ1-3, with D possibly being TRBD1 (5 bases). Trimming stripped 3 bases from V and 0 bases from J, with 13 bases between. The germline gives CDR1 SGDLS, CDR2 YYNGEE. The CDR3 has 16 amino acids. DNA for the CDR3: TGTGCCAGCAGCGGGTCGGGACGGGACTCTGGAAACACCATATATTTT. Its protein product is CASSGSGRDSGNTIYF.

This chain joins TRBV7-8 and TRBJ2-5; 7 bases fit TRBD2. Germline V lookup: CDR1 SGHVS, CDR2 FQNEAQ. The CDR3 loop spans 14 amino acids. The trim removed 3 bases at V and 4 bases at J, leaving 5 bases unmatched. CDR3 sequence (DNA): TGTGCCAGCAGCTTTGGGAGGGTGGGAGAGACCCAGTACTTC. It yields the protein CASSFGRVGETQYF.

This chain joins TRBV9 and TRBJ1-2; 7 nucleotides line up with TRBD1. Germline CDR1 is SGDLS and CDR2 is YYNGEE. V was pared by 0 bases and J by 8 bases, with 7 bases of the junction left unmatched. This CDR3 has 14 residues. The CDR3 region is CASSVADRVRGYTF. CDR3 coding DNA: TGTGCCAGCAGCGTAGCCGACAGGGTACGCGGCTACACCTTC.

The gene calls are TRBV5-4 and TRBJ2-1; 7 bases agree with TRBD1. Germline lookup yields CDR1 SGHNT and CDR2 YYREEE (reference sequence). CDR3 size: 15 residues. Unmatched junction bases numbered 12, after V lost 4 bases and J lost 8 bases. This CDR3 reads CASSRPTGVIDEQFF. The CDR3, as DNA: TGTGCCAGCAGCAGGCCTACAGGGGTCATCGATGAGCAGTTCTTC.

The V gene is TRBV19, the J gene TRBJ2-7; D possibly uses TRBD1 or TRBD2 (5 bases each). CDR1 LNHDA and CDR2 SQIVND come from the germline V gene (reference sequence). V was pared by 3 bases and J by 4 bases, with 13 bases between. The CDR3 runs to 14 residues. The CDR3 sequence is CASSIGTGRYEQYF. The CDR3 region has the DNA TGTGCCAGTAGTATCGGGACGGGGAGATACGAGCAGTACTTC.

The chain recombines TRBV24-1 with TRBJ2-1; the match to TRBD2 covers 9 bases. The V gene end was trimmed by 1 base and the J gene end by 7 bases; junction bases not matched to a gene: 13. Germline CDR1 reads KGHDR; CDR2 reads SFDVKD. This CDR3 is 18 amino acids long. CDR3 nucleotide sequence: TGTGCCACCAGTGATTTAGATGGCGGCGGGGGGGCCCGAAATGAGCAGTTCTTC. Translating it yields CATSDLDGGGGARNEQFF.